These 25 T cell receptor beta chains came from one sample sequenced in a study of cytomegalovirus exposure and HLA in healthy donors. Use of 60 Vbeta and 13 Jbeta primers characterized the PCR. This table comes from immunoSEQ multiplex PCR, and its TCRdb copy is limited to in-frame clones, with some not included. The sample includes about 82,000 clones, 70% to 85% of them seen just once. Sequencing was performed on PBMCs. These receptors were obtained from a man aged 25 to 45 in good health and CMV-seropositive.

This rearrangement joins TRBV30 to TRBJ1-5; D is uncertain. The CDR3 contains 15 residues. In germline, CDR1 is GTSNPN, CDR2 SVGIG (reference sequence). V was clipped by 0 bases and J by 4 bases, with 13 bases between them. The DNA for the CDR3 is TGTGCCTGGAGTGTAACCGCGGATAGGAATCAGCCCCAGCATTTT. Translation gives CAWSVTADRNQPQHF.

The chain recombines TRBV6-1 with TRBJ2-1; 9 positions agree with TRBD2. In germline, CDR1 is MNHNS, CDR2 SASEGT. CDR3 length: 14 residues. V dropped 6 bases and J dropped 7; count of bases not matched to a gene: 7. The CDR3 loop reads CASRGSGRRNEQFF. In DNA, the CDR3 is TGTGCCAGCAGAGGTAGCGGGAGACGGAATGAGCAGTTCTTC.

The chain joins TRBV7-3 to TRBJ2-7; a weak D match, TRBD2 (7 bases). V was trimmed by 1 base and J by 3 bases, leaving 13 bases between them. This CDR3 has 15 residues. Germline assignment: CDR1 SGHTA and CDR2 FQGTGA. CDR3 DNA: TGTGCCAGCAGCTTAAGGGGGGGGCTCGACTACGAGCAGTACTTC. Its protein is CASSLRGGLDYEQYF.

The chain is built from TRBV10-3 and TRBJ2-2, with D perhaps TRBD2 (6 bases). This CDR3 region has 15 residues. CDR1 and CDR2 (germline): ENHRY, SYGVKD. The germline V and J ends were trimmed by 5 bases and 1 base, with 11 bases remaining between them. CDR3 amino acids: CAISPGVGNTGELFF. CDR3 bases: TGTGCCATCAGTCCGGGGGTGGGGAACACCGGGGAGCTGTTTTTT.

The chain uses TRBV6-1 and TRBJ1-6; TRBD1 aligns across 7 bases. Germline V lookup: CDR1 MNHNS, CDR2 SASEGT. This CDR3 has 16 residues. Losses at the gene ends were 3 bases for V and 6 bases for J; bases not matched to a gene: 8. Here the CDR3 reads CASSDGYRGGNSPLHF. In DNA form, the CDR3 reads TGTGCCAGCAGTGACGGATACAGGGGCGGTAATTCACCCCTCCACTTT.

The V and J genes are TRBV2 and TRBJ2-5; a possible D gene is TRBD2 (5 bases). The CDR3 totals 12 residues. From germline, CDR1 is SNHLY and CDR2 FYNNEI. Trimming took 7 bases from V and 5 from J, leaving 11 bases between them. The CDR3 reads CASNTQRETQYF. CDR3 coding DNA: TGTGCCAGCAATACCCAGCGGGAGACCCAGTACTTC.

This chain connects TRBV2 to TRBJ2-5, with D perhaps TRBD2 (5 bases). With 7 bases removed from V and 4 bases from J, the gap between germline ends came to 19 bases. CDR1 SNHLY and CDR2 FYNNEI come from the germline V gene. The length of the CDR3 is 15 residues. As DNA, the CDR3 is TGTGCCAGCAACCCCCCCGGGGTAATTGGAGAGACCCAGTACTTC. Its protein is CASNPPGVIGETQYF. The full variable domain, in which reference TRBV2 and TRBJ2-5 provide the parts outside the CDR3, is EPEVTQTPSHQVTQMGQEVILRCVPISNHLYFYWYRQILGQKVEFLVSFYNNEISEKSEIFDDQFSVERPDGSNFTLKIRSTKLEDSAMYFCASNPPGVIGETQYFGPGTRLLVL.

The V and J genes are TRBV6-5 and TRBJ1-1; maybe TRBD1 (5 bases). V shed 3 bases and J shed 5 bases, with 16 bases lying between them. Germline CDR1 MNHEY, CDR2 SVGAGI. The CDR3 has 15 residues. CDR3 sequence: CASSYWGSLGTEAFF. The CDR3 DNA follows: TGTGCCAGCAGTTATTGGGGCAGTCTGGGGACTGAAGCTTTCTTT.

V and J are TRBV30 and TRBJ2-7, with 12 bases matching TRBD1. Trimming took 1 base from V and 7 from J; bases not matched to a gene: 8. The CDR3 extends over 15 amino acids. The germline CDR1 and CDR2 sequences are GTSNPN and SVGIG (reference sequence). CDR3 residues: CAWSGGGQGAWEQYF. The CDR3 DNA reads TGTGCCTGGAGTGGCGGGGGACAGGGGGCATGGGAGCAGTACTTC.

The rearrangement links TRBV9 to TRBJ1-2, with D hard to call. Germline V gene sequence: CDR1 SGDLS, CDR2 YYNGEE. V dropped 4 bases and J dropped 1 base, with 11 bases sitting between them. CDR3 length: 14 residues. The CDR3 here is CASSSTRFNYGYTF. The CDR3 DNA follows: TGTGCCAGCAGCTCAACCAGGTTTAACTATGGCTACACCTTC.

The V and J genes are TRBV7-6 and TRBJ2-7; 9 bases fit TRBD2. The germline V gene encodes CDR1 SGHVS and CDR2 FNYEAQ. V lost 4 bases to trimming and J lost 2 bases; unmatched junction nucleotides: 6. The CDR3 consists of 15 residues. This CDR3 is CASSSGLAGTYEQYF. CDR3 nucleotide sequence: TGTGCCAGCAGCTCGGGTCTAGCGGGGACCTACGAGCAGTACTTC.

The chain is built from TRBV29-1 and TRBJ2-7; D not certain. Germline V gene sequence: CDR1 SQVTM, CDR2 ANQGSEA. This CDR3 has 13 amino acids. V shed 4 bases and J shed 4 bases, with 14 bases lying between them. The DNA of the CDR3 is TGCAGCGTTGGCGACTCCTCGAGGTACGAGCAGTACTTC. This codes for CSVGDSSRYEQYF.

The genes are TRBV5-6 and TRBJ1-2; TRBD1 agrees at 7 bases. Germline lookup yields CDR1 SGHDT and CDR2 YYEEEE. The CDR3 length is 13 residues. V trimming: 0 bases; J trimming: 8 bases; junction bases outside the gene matches: 4. Here the CDR3 DNA reads TGTGCCAGCAGCTTGGGAAACAGGGGAGGCTACACCTTC. As protein: CASSLGNRGGYTF.

The rearrangement uses TRBV27 and TRBJ1-1; a possible D gene is TRBD1 (5 bases). Germline CDR1 MNHEY, CDR2 SMNVEV (reference sequence). The CDR3 runs 14 residues. V dropped 3 bases and J dropped 5 bases, with 13 bases sitting between them. CDR3 nucleotides: TGTGCCAGCAGTTTGTCCCGTCGGGGGACTGAAGCTTTCTTT. It is translated as CASSLSRRGTEAFF.

The chain is built from TRBV6-1 and TRBJ2-7, with 11 bases identical to TRBD1. Germline V gene sequence: CDR1 MNHNS, CDR2 SASEGT. The CDR3 runs to 14 residues. Losses at the gene ends were 7 bases for V and 7 bases for J; bases not matched to a gene: 9. In DNA form, the CDR3 reads TGTGCCAGCACCACGGACAGGGGGCAGGGGGAGCAGTACTTC. It is translated as CASTTDRGQGEQYF.

The V gene is TRBV29-1, the J gene TRBJ2-2, with 9 bases matching TRBD1. CDR1 and CDR2 from the germline V gene are SQVTM and ANQGSEA. The CDR3 covers 13 residues. After removal of 7 bases from V and 8 bases from J, the junction contained 8 bases not matched to a gene. For the CDR3, the DNA is TGCAGCGCCCTGACAGGGGGAGAAGGGGAGCTGTTTTTT. As protein: CSALTGGEGELFF.

This clone was counted a single time. The chain links TRBV7-3 to TRBJ2-7; 7 bases agree with TRBD2. The CDR3 covers 15 residues. In germline, CDR1 is SGHTA, CDR2 FQGTGA. Trimming at V came to 6 bases and at J to 5 bases, leaving 13 bases not matched to a gene. This CDR3 reads CASRHAGTTHNEQYF. The CDR3 DNA is TGTGCCAGCAGACACGCCGGGACTACTCACAACGAGCAGTACTTC.

The rearrangement links TRBV7-3 to TRBJ2-1; TRBD2 matches 11 bases. CDR1 and CDR2 from the germline V gene are SGHTA and FQGTGA. The CDR3 totals 15 residues. Germline trimming cut 3 bases from V and 4 bases from J; bases unmatched to any gene: 2. In DNA, the CDR3 is TGTGCCAGCAGCTTTAGCGGGGGGGAGTACAATGAGCAGTTCTTC. It is translated as CASSFSGGEYNEQFF.

This clone was picked up one time. The chain links TRBV19 to TRBJ2-2; 8 nucleotides match TRBD1. The germline V gene encodes CDR1 LNHDA and CDR2 SQIVND (reference sequence). This CDR3 has 15 amino acids. Trimming cost V 1 base and J 4 bases; bases outside gene matches: 2. In nucleotides, the CDR3 is TGTGCCAGTAGTATAGGGACAGGGCCCACCGGGGAGCTGTTTTTT. As protein: CASSIGTGPTGELFF. Supplemented by reference TRBV19 and TRBJ2-2, the full variable domain reads DGGITQSPKYLFRKEGQNVTLSCEQNLNHDAMYWYRQDPGQGLRLIYYSQIVNDFQKGDIAEGYSVSREKKESFPLTVTSAQKNPTAFYLCASSIGTGPTGELFFGEGSRLTVL.

This chain uses TRBV5-4 with TRBJ1-4; D possibly corresponds to TRBD1 (5 bases). V dropped 2 bases and J dropped 8 bases, with 16 bases sitting between them. CDR1 and CDR2 (germline): SGHNT, YYREEE (reference sequence). This CDR3 is 15 amino acids long. DNA for the CDR3: TGTGCCAGCAGCTTAGTTAGGGGTGAGAAGGAAAAACTGTTTTTT. This sequence encodes CASSLVRGEKEKLFF.

The rearrangement joins TRBV20-1 to TRBJ2-7; D is ambiguous. V was trimmed by 3 bases and J by 6 bases, leaving 9 bases between them. Germline assignment: CDR1 DFQATT and CDR2 SNEGSKA (reference sequence). The CDR3 has 11 residues. CDR3 amino acids: CSASPQFEQYF. DNA of the CDR3: TGCAGTGCTAGTCCCCAGTTCGAGCAGTACTTC.

In this sample, this clone turned up once. The genes are TRBV6-6 and TRBJ1-1; D remains unclear. The CDR3 runs to 13 residues. Trimming left V 0 bases short and J 1 base short, with 3 bases between. The germline gives CDR1 MNHNY, CDR2 SVGAGI (reference sequence). The CDR3: CASSYSRNTEAFF. Written as DNA, the CDR3 is TGTGCCAGCAGTTACTCGAGGAACACTGAAGCTTTCTTT.

The rearrangement uses TRBV6-1 and TRBJ2-1; 9 bases agree with TRBD1. The germline V gene has CDR1 MNHNS and CDR2 SASEGT. There are 19 residues in the CDR3. J was trimmed by 6 bases and V by 4 bases; bases with no gene match: 19. The CDR3 DNA reads as TGTGCCAGCAGTGTCCCGGGACAGGGAATTGGGGTAATGGGCAATGAGCAGTTCTTC. Translated: CASSVPGQGIGVMGNEQFF.

V and J are TRBV9 and TRBJ2-4, with 7 bases identical to TRBD2. Trimming cost V 0 bases and J 1 base; bases outside gene matches: 1. Looked up from germline, CDR1 is SGDLS and CDR2 is YYNGEE. The CDR3 is made up of 15 amino acids. CDR3 amino acids: CASSVGGGAKNIQYF. CDR3 nucleotides: TGTGCCAGCAGCGTAGGGGGGGGTGCCAAAAACATTCAGTACTTC.

V gene TRBV6-5 combines with J gene TRBJ2-7, with TRBD1 identical over 7 bases. Germline trimming cut 0 bases from V and 1 base from J; bases unmatched to any gene: 3. CDR1 MNHEY and CDR2 SVGAGI come from the germline V gene. The CDR3 length is 15 residues. The CDR3, as DNA: TGTGCCAGCAGTTACTCCGGGACAGCTTCCTACGAGCAGTACTTC. This sequence encodes CASSYSGTASYEQYF.